Below, 23 T cell receptor beta chains from the same sample are listed, as sequenced in a study of blood T cell repertoires in COVID-19. Data came from immunoSEQ multiplex PCR; TCRdb stores just in-frame clones and leaves some out. This sample carries about 36,000 clones, roughly 73% of them seen once, and the ten largest clones take about 33%. Sample: peripheral blood. These receptors came from a man aged 55-75 years with acute or convalescent COVID-19.

Turning to this clone: This CDR3 fails to terminate in the conserved phenylalanine or tryptophan, so it likely reflects a read error. Because the CDR3's place on the DNA is in doubt, the DNA is left out and the CDR3 is given as listed by TCRdb. This chain joins TRBV29-1 and TRBJ1-2; the D call TRBD1 from the table was never checked on the DNA. The CDR3 length is 12 residues, termini included. The germline V gene has CDR1 SQVTM and CDR2 ANQGSEA. The CDR3 reads CSADGRDSGGLL.

This rearrangement joins TRBV4-2 to TRBJ2-7, with 9 positions matching TRBD2. V lost 1 base, J lost 0 bases, and 1 base stayed unmatched. The CDR3 extends over 15 amino acids. Germline CDR1 LGHNA, CDR2 YNFKEQ. CDR3 coding DNA: TGTGCCAGCAGCCAAGTACTAGCGGGCTCCTACGAGCAGTACTTC. It is translated as CASSQVLAGSYEQYF.

J is TRBJ2-1 and V is TRBV5-6, with TRBD2 matching 10 bases. V lost 2 bases to trimming and J lost 9 bases; unmatched junction nucleotides: 8. Germline V CDR1 and CDR2: SGHDT, YYEEEE. This CDR3 comprises 15 residues. The CDR3 region is CASSFRGAGGGEQFF. CDR3 in DNA: TGTGCCAGCAGCTTCCGGGGAGCGGGAGGGGGTGAGCAGTTCTTC.

The chain links TRBV10-3 to TRBJ2-3; 13 bases align to TRBD2. Per germline, CDR1 ENHRY and CDR2 SYGVKD. This CDR3 contains 16 residues. The V gene end was trimmed by 2 bases and the J gene end by 6 bases; junction bases not matched to a gene: 5. CDR3 sequence reads: CAISEGTSGMGDTQYF. The DNA for the CDR3 is TGTGCCATCAGTGAGGGGACTAGCGGGATGGGGGATACGCAGTATTTT.

V usage is TRBV18 and J usage is TRBJ1-1; D call uncertain. V lost 2 bases and J 5 bases, leaving 6 bases between the germline ends. Germline CDR1 and CDR2: KGHSH and LQKENI. The CDR3 is 12 residues long. CDR3: CASSPTRTEAFF. The CDR3 nucleotides read TGTGCCAGCTCACCAACGAGGACTGAAGCTTTCTTT.

V usage is TRBV28 and J usage is TRBJ2-3; TRBD1 aligns across 8 bases. The CDR3 consists of 16 residues. V trimming: 2 bases; J trimming: 8 bases; junction bases outside the gene matches: 12. Per the germline V gene, CDR1 is MDHEN and CDR2 is SYDVKM. CDR3 residues: CASSLPTATGAGTQYF. The CDR3, as DNA: TGTGCCAGCAGTTTACCCACTGCGACAGGGGCGGGTACGCAGTATTTT.

The genes are TRBV10-3 and TRBJ1-3; 8 nucleotides line up with TRBD1. The CDR3 has 17 residues. Unmatched junction bases numbered 9, after V lost 3 bases and J lost 2 bases. Germline V gene sequence: CDR1 ENHRY, CDR2 SYGVKD. The CDR3 DNA reads TGTGCCATCAGTGATGTTGGACAGGGAAAGGCTGGAAACACCATATATTTT. It encodes CAISDVGQGKAGNTIYF.

The rearrangement links TRBV11-2 to TRBJ2-7; TRBD2 agrees at 11 bases. The junction had 13 bases not matched to a gene; V was cut back by 4 bases and J by 2 bases. The V gene's germline CDR1 is SGHAT and CDR2 FQNNGV. This CDR3 region has 18 residues. The CDR3 sequence is CASSSTTTGLAVTYEQYF. The CDR3, as DNA: TGTGCCAGCAGCTCGACAACAACGGGACTAGCGGTTACCTACGAGCAGTACTTC.

The rearrangement links TRBV28 to TRBJ1-5, with a possible D match to TRBD1 (6 bases). Germline lookup yields CDR1 MDHEN and CDR2 SYDVKM. Trimming took 4 bases from V and 6 from J, leaving 16 bases between them. This CDR3 has 15 amino acids. CDR3 sequence: CASSSTLRGGQPQHF. The CDR3 nucleotides are TGTGCCAGCAGTTCTACTCTGAGGGGGGGTCAGCCCCAGCATTTT.

The J gene is TRBJ1-1, the V gene TRBV5-1, with TRBD1 matching over 8 bases. The germline V gene has CDR1 SGHRS and CDR2 YFSETQ. This CDR3 has 17 amino acids. V lost 0 bases to trimming and J lost 3 bases; unmatched junction nucleotides: 10. This CDR3 reads CASSLVGRGRSDTEAFF. In nucleotides, the CDR3 is TGCGCCAGCAGCTTGGTTGGCAGGGGGCGGTCGGACACTGAAGCTTTCTTT. Full variable domain (remainder filled in from reference TRBV5-1 and TRBJ1-1): KAGVTQTPRYLIKTRGQQVTLSCSPISGHRSVSWYQQTPGQGLQFLFEYFSETQRNKGNFPGRFSGRQFSNSRSEMNVSTLELGDSALYLCASSLVGRGRSDTEAFFGQGTRLTVV.

The genes are TRBV5-1 and TRBJ2-3; 7 nucleotides match TRBD1. Germline V gives CDR1 SGHRS, CDR2 YFSETQ. V shed 4 bases and J 1 base; nucleotides not matched to a gene: 3. This CDR3 has 14 residues. CDR3 loop: CASSRDSRTDTQYF. CDR3 nucleotide sequence: TGCGCCAGCAGCAGGGACAGCCGCACAGATACGCAGTATTTT.

A note on this clone: This could be a read error, since a much larger clone is one nucleotide away. The chain recombines TRBV27 with TRBJ1-5, with 7 bases identical to TRBD1. Germline lookup yields CDR1 MNHEY and CDR2 SMNVEV (reference sequence). The CDR3 is made up of 14 amino acids. The V segment lost 6 bases and the J segment 2 bases; nucleotides outside the gene matches: 4. The CDR3 reads CASSPTGGNQPQHF. In DNA form, the CDR3 reads TGTGCCAGCAGCCCCACAGGGGGCAATCAGCCCCAGCATTTT.

The rearrangement uses TRBV9 and TRBJ1-1; D is perhaps TRBD1 (6 bases). V was pared by 2 bases and J by 1 base, with 12 bases between. CDR1 and CDR2 (germline): SGDLS, YYNGEE. The CDR3 is 15 residues long. The CDR3 DNA reads as TGTGCCAGCAGCGTGTCGACAGGCGGGAACACTGAAGCTTTCTTT. Translating it yields CASSVSTGGNTEAFF.

The chain employs TRBV13 and TRBJ2-7; 10 bases map to TRBD2. Germline V lookup: CDR1 PRHDT, CDR2 FYEKMQ (reference sequence). The CDR3 consists of 15 residues. With 0 bases clipped from V and 6 bases from J, the junction kept 5 bases outside the gene matches. Written as DNA, the CDR3 is TGTGCCAGCAGCTTAGGACTAGCGGGAATTAGCGAGCAGTACTTC. This gives the protein CASSLGLAGISEQYF.

The rearrangement uses TRBV28 and TRBJ2-3, with D possibly matching TRBD1 (5 bases). Germline CDR1 MDHEN, CDR2 SYDVKM. V was shortened by 3 bases and J by 4 bases, with 14 bases between the two germline ends. This CDR3 has 15 residues. CDR3 amino acids: CASSLGPMSADTQYF. The CDR3, as DNA: TGTGCCAGCAGTTTGGGGCCGATGAGTGCAGATACGCAGTATTTT.

The CDR3 sequence: CAWSVQRETQYF. The DNA of the CDR3 is TGTGCCTGGAGTGTACAGAGAGAGACCCAGTACTTC. This chain uses TRBV30 with TRBJ2-5; D ambiguous. V was pared by 0 bases and J by 4 bases, with 6 bases between. Germline-derived CDR1 and CDR2 are GTSNPN and SVGIG (reference sequence). The CDR3 is made up of 12 amino acids.

The chain is built from TRBV12-3 or TRBV12-4 and TRBJ2-7, with D tentatively TRBD1 (5 bases). V was pared by 1 base and J by 4 bases, with 5 bases between. This CDR3 has 12 residues. This CDR3 reads CASSLEGYEQYF. The DNA of the CDR3 is TGTGCCAGCAGTTTAGAGGGGTACGAGCAGTACTTC.

The V and J genes are TRBV18 and TRBJ2-7; a possible D gene is TRBD2 (6 bases). This CDR3 comprises 15 residues. Per the germline V gene, CDR1 is KGHSH and CDR2 is LQKENI. Trimming left V 1 base short and J 2 bases short, with 12 bases between. The CDR3 nucleotides read TGTGCCAGCTCACCACGGGCTAGCGCGACCTACGAGCAGTACTTC. This sequence encodes CASSPRASATYEQYF.

This clone is judged medium-sized. The rearrangement links TRBV2 to TRBJ2-3; the D is unclear. The CDR3 has 12 residues. Trimming took 4 bases from V and 6 from J, leaving 8 bases between them. Looked up from germline, CDR1 is SNHLY and CDR2 is FYNNEI. CDR3 nucleotides: TGTGCCAGCAGTGCTACTACGGATACGCAGTATTTT. It specifies CASSATTDTQYF.

The rearrangement joins TRBV7-2 to TRBJ2-7; possible D gene TRBD2, 5 bases. V gave up 5 bases and J gave up 5 bases, with 10 bases separating them. The CDR3 totals 12 residues. Germline CDR1 is SGHTA and CDR2 is FQGNSA. The CDR3 DNA follows: TGTGCCAGCAGCCTCGCGAGGGACGAGCAGTACTTC. This gives the protein CASSLARDEQYF.

The chain couples TRBV11-3 to TRBJ1-2; 7 nucleotides align to TRBD1. The CDR3 length is 17 residues. Per germline, CDR1 SGHNT and CDR2 YENEEA. V lost 2 bases to trimming and J lost 8 bases; unmatched junction nucleotides: 17. The CDR3 nucleotides read TGTGCCAGCAGCTTACGGACAGGCGACGATCTAATTGGGGGCTACACCTTC. This codes for CASSLRTGDDLIGGYTF.

The chain employs TRBV11-3 and TRBJ2-1; 7 bases are shared with TRBD2. The CDR3 has 16 residues. The germline CDR1 and CDR2 sequences are SGHNT and YENEEA. Trimming cost V 2 bases and J 7 bases; bases outside gene matches: 11. CDR3 sequence reads: CASSLRGGSPGNEQFF. The CDR3 DNA reads TGTGCCAGCAGCTTACGGGGCGGGAGTCCGGGAAATGAGCAGTTCTTC.

The rearrangement joins TRBV2 to TRBJ2-1; D perhaps matches TRBD2 (5 bases). In germline, CDR1 is SNHLY, CDR2 FYNNEI. This CDR3 contains 14 residues. The V gene lost 6 bases and the J gene lost 1 base, with 10 bases spanning the gap. In DNA, the CDR3 is TGTGCCAGCAGCCCCGAGGGATCCTACAATGAGCAGTTCTTC. Translated: CASSPEGSYNEQFF. Full variable domain (remainder filled in from reference TRBV2 and TRBJ2-1): EPEVTQTPSHQVTQMGQEVILRCVPISNHLYFYWYRQILGQKVEFLVSFYNNEISEKSEIFDDQFSVERPDGSNFTLKIRSTKLEDSAMYFCASSPEGSYNEQFFGPGTRLTVL.